Sequencing of this T cell receptor beta chain was carried out in a study of blood T cell repertoires in COVID-19. About the research overall: Two negative PCRs, clearance, or symptom resolution were required of recovered Cohort 3 donors.

Original processing notes: Scientists estimated how many nucleated cells there were by amplifying reference gene primers. The method was immunoSEQ multiplex PCR; TCRdb's version includes in-frame clones alone and lacks a portion of them. Clone size and V and J calls were adopted from that table, with D and trimming inferred from the DNA. The table records approximately 360,000 clones, approximately 89% of them present only once. Between the trimmed V and J ends, which lost 8 bases and 1 base, there was a span of 12 bases. Per germline, CDR1 MNHEY and CDR2 SVGAGI. This CDR3 contains 14 residues. The receptor was isolated from a middle-aged man in a cohort exposed to, infected with or recovered from COVID-19 (not recorded which). Sequencing used PBMCs or T cells enriched from blood (not recorded which). The chain recombines TRBV6-5 with TRBJ1-5, with a possible D match to TRBD1 (6 bases). The CDR3 here is CASGSTGSNQPQHF. The CDR3 coding sequence is TGTGCCAGCGGATCGACAGGAAGCAATCAGCCCCAGCATTTT.